The 21 T cell receptor beta chains below come from one sample, sequenced in a study of CD8 T cells in Susac syndrome (dated by TCRdb to the late 2010s). Libraries were made using the immunoSEQ multiplex PCR assay. RNA was extracted using the RNeasy kit, and roughly 0.45 to 1 microgram was reverse transcribed with random hexamers. The public reads were reprocessed in TCRdb via fastp at Q25 and MiXCR, keeping in-frame beta chains. Here each entry gathers all rows of one CDR3 protein and keeps the most common genes and DNA. The sample table lists about 120,000 distinct CDR3 sequences, 92% of them with a count of one. 0.11% to 0.15% of the sample is held by the ten biggest clonotypes. Sequencing was done on a sample of CD4+ T cells from PBMCs. The receptors were gathered from a human donor in good health.

The V gene is TRBV4-1, the J gene TRBJ1-5, with TRBD1 matching over 8 bases. The ends lost 1 base at V and 9 bases at J; junction bases unmatched: 2. The CDR3 has 13 amino acids. Germline CDR1 and CDR2: MGHRA and YSYEKL. Here the CDR3 reads CASSQGTGWPQHF. CDR3 coding DNA: TGCGCCAGCAGCCAAGGGACAGGGTGGCCCCAGCATTTT.

The chain is built from TRBV30 and TRBJ2-7; TRBD2 might be the D (8 bases). CDR3 size: 15 residues. V lost 7 bases, J lost 5 bases, and 24 bases lay in between. Per germline, CDR1 GTSNPN and CDR2 SVGIG (reference sequence). The CDR3 region is CAFHPFSGGGHEQYF. CDR3 DNA: TGTGCCTTCCACCCCTTCTCGGGAGGGGGCCACGAGCAGTACTTC.

For the CDR3, the DNA is TGTGCCAGCAGCTCCGTCATAGAGCAGTTCTTC. Translation gives CASSSVIEQFF. The chain employs TRBV11-2 and TRBJ2-1, with D uncertain. The CDR3 extends over 11 amino acids. Per germline, CDR1 SGHAT and CDR2 FQNNGV. The V gene lost 4 bases and the J gene lost 10 bases, with 8 bases spanning the gap.

The chain combines TRBV13 with TRBJ2-1; D might be TRBD1 (5 bases). The CDR3 is 13 amino acids. The germline V gene has CDR1 PRHDT and CDR2 FYEKMQ (reference sequence). V gave up 7 bases and J gave up 9 bases, with 16 bases separating them. The CDR3 sequence: CASISWGGSEQFF. CDR3 bases: TGTGCCAGCATCAGCTGGGGCGGTAGTGAGCAGTTCTTC.

This chain links TRBV20-1 with TRBJ2-5; 8 bases map to TRBD1. From germline, CDR1 is DFQATT and CDR2 SNEGSKA (reference sequence). The CDR3 is 13 residues long. Trimming at V came to 5 bases and at J to 5 bases, leaving 7 bases not matched to a gene. The CDR3: CSASGTGGETQYF. The CDR3 bases are TGCAGTGCTTCCGGAACAGGGGGTGAGACCCAGTACTTC.

The rearrangement links TRBV11-2 to TRBJ1-1; 7 bases line up with TRBD1. Germline values: CDR1 SGHAT, CDR2 FQNNGV. The CDR3 is 17 amino acids. V lost 0 bases to trimming and J lost 3 bases; unmatched junction nucleotides: 10. CDR3 DNA: TGTGCCAGCAGCTTAGATAGGAGGGGGCGAGGGGACACTGAAGCTTTCTTT. Amino acids: CASSLDRRGRGDTEAFF.

The chain couples TRBV29-1 to TRBJ1-3; D is ambiguous. CDR1 is SQVTM, CDR2 ANQGSEA, per germline. V gave up 4 bases and J gave up 2 bases, with 9 bases separating them. This CDR3 has 13 residues. The CDR3 sequence: CSVGIETGNTIYF. The CDR3 nucleotides read TGCAGCGTTGGAATAGAGACTGGAAACACCATATATTTT.

The genes are TRBV6-4 and TRBJ2-2, with no clear D. In germline, CDR1 is MRHNA, CDR2 SNTAGT. With 5 bases removed from V and 7 bases from J, the gap between germline ends came to 11 bases. The CDR3 totals 13 residues. CDR3 coding DNA: TGTGCCAGCAGTCGCAACAGTGGCGGGGAGCTGTTTTTT. Residues: CASSRNSGGELFF.

The rearrangement uses TRBV25-1 and TRBJ1-1, with D uncertain. The CDR3 has 13 residues. V lost 7 bases and J lost 1, with 10 bases in between. Looked up from germline, CDR1 is MGHDK and CDR2 is SYGVNS. This chain's CDR3 is CASTNSANTEAFF. CDR3 bases: TGTGCCAGCACTAACAGCGCGAACACTGAAGCTTTCTTT. Variable domain in full (rest from reference TRBV25-1 and TRBJ1-1): EADIYQTPRYLVIGTGKKITLECSQTMGHDKMYWYQQDPGMELHLIHYSYGVNSTEKGDLSSESTVSRIRTEHFPLTLESARPSHTSQYLCASTNSANTEAFFGQGTRLTVV.

This chain connects TRBV5-6 to TRBJ2-7; a possible D gene is TRBD2 (5 bases). Trimming removed 4 bases from V and 5 bases from J, with 16 bases in between. The CDR3 length is 14 residues. The germline V gene encodes CDR1 SGHDT and CDR2 YYEEEE. The CDR3 DNA sequence: TGTGCCAGCAGCCCTGGCGGGCAGGCCCACGAGCAGTACTTC. Protein: CASSPGGQAHEQYF.

In DNA form, the CDR3 reads TGTGCCAGCAGCGGAGCCGGCCTCAATGGGGCCACCTTC. Its translation: CASSGAGLNGATF. V gene TRBV7-2 combines with J gene TRBJ1-2; TRBD1 might be the D (5 bases). The germline V gene has CDR1 SGHTA and CDR2 FQGNSA. The V end lost 5 bases, the J end lost 13 bases, and 20 bases lay between the germline ends. This CDR3 has 13 amino acids.

V is TRBV6-2 or TRBV6-3 and J is TRBJ2-3; D gene unclear. Germline values: CDR1 MNHEY, CDR2 SVGEGT. The CDR3 has 15 residues. Trimming removed 2 bases at V and 0 bases at J, with 9 bases between. The CDR3 DNA reads TGTGCCAGCAGTTACGTGGGATCTAGCACAGATACGCAGTATTTT. It translates to CASSYVGSSTDTQYF.

The J gene is TRBJ1-6, the V gene TRBV7-3; D not certain. Trimming took off 6 bases at V and 5 bases at J, with 5 bases between the two ends. CDR3 length equals 12 residues. CDR1 and CDR2 from the germline V gene are SGHTA and FQGTGA. The CDR3 loop is CASRSNNSPLHF. The CDR3 region has the DNA TGTGCCAGCAGGTCCAATAATTCACCCCTCCACTTT.

The V gene is TRBV29-1, the J gene TRBJ2-1; D is possibly TRBD1 or TRBD2 (6 bases each). The CDR3 loop spans 13 amino acids. Trimming removed 7 bases at V and 6 bases at J, with 16 bases between. Germline assignment: CDR1 SQVTM and CDR2 ANQGSEA. The CDR3 DNA reads TGCAGCGCCAGGGGCGGCGGGGCCAATGAGCAGTTCTTC. Translating it yields CSARGGGANEQFF.

V gene TRBV7-2 combines with J gene TRBJ1-1, with 7 positions matching TRBD1. V was pared by 4 bases and J by 7 bases, with 6 bases of the junction left unmatched. The germline gives CDR1 SGHTA, CDR2 FQGNSA. The CDR3 totals 13 residues. The CDR3 bases are TGTGCCAGCAGCTACAATAGACAGGGTGAAGCTTTCTTT. It is translated as CASSYNRQGEAFF.

The J gene is TRBJ2-5, the V gene TRBV7-9; possible D gene TRBD1, 6 bases. The CDR3 extends over 13 amino acids. Trimming stripped 3 bases from V and 4 bases from J, with 9 bases between. Germline CDR1 SEHNR, CDR2 FQNEAQ (reference sequence). The CDR3 bases are TGTGCCAGCAGCTTTTCCAGGGGAGAGACCCAGTACTTC. Translating gives CASSFSRGETQYF.

This chain connects TRBV10-2 to TRBJ1-5; D gene ambiguous. CDR1 is WSHSY, CDR2 SAAADI, per germline. The ends were cut back, 6 bases at V and 4 bases at J, with 10 bases in the middle. CDR3 length: 13 amino acids. The CDR3 nucleotides are TGCGCCAGCAGGGTAGGTCTGAATCAGCCCCAGCATTTT. It specifies CASRVGLNQPQHF.

This sequence joins TRBV5-1 and TRBJ2-7; no firm D call. V was cut by 0 bases and J by 3 bases, with 13 bases left in between. This CDR3 comprises 15 residues. The V gene's germline CDR1 is SGHRS and CDR2 YFSETQ. CDR3 sequence (DNA): TGCGCCAGCAGCTTGGTCGGAGCCCAACTCTACGAGCAGTACTTC. Protein: CASSLVGAQLYEQYF.

The gene calls are TRBV6-6 and TRBJ2-1, with 8 bases lining up with TRBD2. CDR1 is MNHNY, CDR2 SVGAGI, per germline (reference sequence). Trimming at V came to 5 bases and at J to 6 bases, leaving 9 bases not matched to a gene. The CDR3 has 15 residues. For the CDR3, the DNA is TGTGCCAGCAGTCTGCCGGGACTAGAGGGCAATGAGCAGTTCTTC. Its protein product is CASSLPGLEGNEQFF.

V is TRBV12-3 or TRBV12-4 and J is TRBJ2-1, with 11 bases fitting TRBD2. Trimming at V came to 2 bases and at J to 10 bases, leaving 7 bases not matched to a gene. The CDR3 loop spans 15 amino acids. The CDR3: CASSLISGRAAEQFF. The DNA for the CDR3 is TGTGCCAGCAGTTTAATTAGCGGGAGGGCAGCGGAGCAGTTCTTC.

This clonotype occurred a few times. The chain carries TRBV28 and TRBJ2-7; 8 nucleotides match TRBD1. The V segment lost 4 bases and the J segment 4 bases; nucleotides outside the gene matches: 9. The CDR3 is 15 amino acids. CDR1 MDHEN and CDR2 SYDVKM come from the germline V gene. The CDR3 sequence: CASSSLLGQGYEQYF. The CDR3 nucleotides are TGTGCCAGCAGTTCCCTTCTCGGACAGGGATACGAGCAGTACTTC.